This T cell receptor (beta chain) was sequenced for a study of blood T cell repertoires in COVID-19. Looking at the study overall: The study drew acute and convalescent COVID-19 samples from the United States, Italy and Spain.

Germline loops: CDR1 SGHTA, CDR2 FQGNSA. Trimming stripped 5 bases from V and 3 bases from J, with 14 bases between. CDR3 length: 15 amino acids. Original processing methods: It was from reference gene primer amplification that nucleated cell counts were estimated. TCRdb's copy holds only in-frame clones and misses some; the assay was immunoSEQ multiplex PCR. The V and J calls and clone size are taken from that table; D and trimming were inferred from the DNA. The sample includes 80,000 to 85,000 clones, 88% seen only once; the top ten take roughly 4.8%. The material sequenced was peripheral blood. The chain employs TRBV7-2 and TRBJ2-1; D possibly corresponds to TRBD2 (6 bases). This TCR derives from a woman older than 75 with acute or convalescent COVID-19. CDR3 nucleotide sequence: TGTGCCAGCAGCCCCTTAGGAGGGAACTACAATGAGCAGTTCTTC. Amino acids: CASSPLGGNYNEQFF.